The 30 T cell receptor beta chains below were found in one sample sequenced in a study. TCRdb recomputed calls from the RT-PCR reads with MiXCR, one row per CDR3 protein. The sample contains almost 700,000 distinct CDR3 sequences, around 14% of which appear only once. The sample taken for sequencing was memory CD4+ T cells from blood. These receptor sequences come from a female donor in good health, serving as a healthy control.

This clonotype was counted at least ten times. V is TRBV11-2 and J is TRBJ2-7; 8 positions match TRBD2. The CDR3 covers 14 residues. Per the germline V gene, CDR1 is SGHAT and CDR2 is FQNNGV. J gave up 4 bases and V 3 bases, and 5 bases lay outside the gene matches. The CDR3 DNA follows: TGTGCCAGCAGCTTGGGACGGGAGGGGTACGAGCAGTACTTC. It yields the protein CASSLGREGYEQYF.

The chain carries TRBV25-1 and TRBJ2-3; tentatively, D is TRBD1 (5 bases). The CDR3 is 13 residues long. Germline CDR1 MGHDK, CDR2 SYGVNS. Trimming took off 6 bases at V and 11 bases at J, with 18 bases between the two ends. CDR3 residues: CASSRRVGAGQYF. As DNA, the CDR3 is TGTGCCAGCAGCCGCAGGGTCGGAGCAGGGCAGTATTTT.

In regard to this clonotype: A much larger clone sits a single nucleotide away, making a read error possible. The rearrangement uses TRBV29-1 and TRBJ1-2; the D is unclear. The ends were cut back, 1 base at V and 2 bases at J, with 2 bases in the middle. Germline-derived CDR1 and CDR2 are SQVTM and ANQGSEA. The CDR3 runs to 11 residues. This chain's CDR3 is CSVEGNYGYTF. The CDR3 DNA is TGCAGCGTTGAAGGAAACTATGGCTACACCTTC.

This clonotype was counted a few times. V usage is TRBV4-1 and J usage is TRBJ2-1; tentatively, D is TRBD1 or TRBD2 (5 bases each). Trimming took off 0 bases at V and 10 bases at J, with 22 bases between the two ends. The CDR3 has 17 residues. Germline-derived CDR1 and CDR2 are MGHRA and YSYEKL. The CDR3 bases are TGCGCCAGCAGCCAAGATTTCCCCCCGGGACCCATGAGAGAGCAGTTCTTC. It yields the protein CASSQDFPPGPMREQFF.

J is TRBJ2-4 and V is TRBV6-5; D is unclear. CDR1 and CDR2 from the germline V gene are MNHEY and SVGAGI. This CDR3 comprises 13 residues. Trimming pared 6 bases from V and 5 bases from J, leaving 11 bases between. CDR3 DNA: TGTGCCAGCAGCCCTCTATCCCAAAACATTCAGTACTTC. This codes for CASSPLSQNIQYF.

The chain carries TRBV19 and TRBJ2-3; D gene uncertain. Per the germline V gene, CDR1 is LNHDA and CDR2 is SQIVND (reference sequence). V dropped 3 bases and J dropped 1 base, with 11 bases sitting between them. CDR3 length: 15 amino acids. As DNA, the CDR3 is TGTGCCAGTAGTATTGTTGGGGTTGGCACAGATACGCAGTATTTT. Translating gives CASSIVGVGTDTQYF.

This sequence joins TRBV9 and TRBJ2-7; 11 bases align to TRBD1. V trimming: 3 bases; J trimming: 0 bases; junction bases outside the gene matches: 5. The CDR3 is made up of 16 amino acids. Germline CDR1 and CDR2: SGDLS and YYNGEE. The CDR3 nucleotides are TGTGCCAGCAGCGCGGGACAGGGGGTTGGCTCCTACGAGCAGTACTTC. Residues: CASSAGQGVGSYEQYF.

J is TRBJ1-3 and V is TRBV5-1; D might be TRBD1 (5 bases). Per germline, CDR1 SGHRS and CDR2 YFSETQ. The V end lost 4 bases, the J end lost 0 bases, and 17 bases lay between the germline ends. CDR3 length: 17 residues. The CDR3 loop reads CASSPRAGEYSGNTIYF. CDR3 DNA sequence: TGCGCCAGCAGCCCTCGGGCGGGGGAATACTCTGGAAACACCATATATTTT.

This clonotype appeared a few times. Here the CDR3 reads CSVNFPHKRQGVSENGYTF. The DNA of the CDR3 is TGCAGCGTTAACTTCCCTCACAAGAGACAGGGGGTTTCTGAGAATGGCTACACCTTC. The rearrangement links TRBV29-1 to TRBJ1-2; 9 bases are shared with TRBD1. The CDR3 is 19 residues long. Germline V gives CDR1 SQVTM, CDR2 ANQGSEA. V lost 5 bases and J lost 6; bases outside the gene matches: 25.

The rearrangement links TRBV4-1 to TRBJ2-5; TRBD2 aligns across 11 bases. This CDR3 has 15 residues. The germline V gene has CDR1 MGHRA and CDR2 YSYEKL. V lost 3 bases and J lost 5; bases outside the gene matches: 5. The CDR3 loop reads CASSQTSGTRETQYF. In DNA, the CDR3 is TGCGCCAGCAGCCAGACTAGCGGGACTCGGGAGACCCAGTACTTC.

This clonotype occurred many times. The CDR3 here is CASSQGASGYSTDTQYF. CDR3 bases: TGCGCCAGCAGCCAAGGGGCGAGCGGGTATAGCACAGATACGCAGTATTTT. The chain joins TRBV4-1 to TRBJ2-3; possibly TRBD2 for D (6 bases). CDR1 is MGHRA, CDR2 YSYEKL, per germline. Trimming cost V 1 base and J 0 bases, with 14 bases left between them. The CDR3 has 17 residues.

The chain couples TRBV4-3 to TRBJ2-1; 7 bases line up with TRBD1. This CDR3 has 15 residues. V gave up 3 bases and J gave up 2 bases; unmatched junction bases: 4. CDR1 is LGHNA and CDR2 is YSLEER in the germline V gene. CDR3 residues: CASSQGQFPYNEQFF. The DNA of the CDR3 is TGCGCCAGCAGCCAGGGACAGTTTCCCTACAATGAGCAGTTCTTC.

This clonotype came up many times. The chain links TRBV12-3 or TRBV12-4 to TRBJ2-5; D not certain. Trimming took 6 bases from V and 1 from J, leaving 6 bases between them. CDR3 size: 12 residues. This CDR3 reads CASSGPQETQYF. Here the CDR3 DNA reads TGTGCCAGCAGCGGGCCCCAAGAGACCCAGTACTTC.

This clonotype came up many times. The chain is built from TRBV10-3 and TRBJ1-1; TRBD1 matches 7 bases. This CDR3 comprises 14 residues. V lost 7 bases, J lost 1 base, and 6 bases stayed unmatched. Germline V gene sequence: CDR1 ENHRY, CDR2 SYGVKD. CDR3 sequence (DNA): TGTGCCATCACCGACCGACAGGGGAACACTGAAGCTTTCTTT. Protein product: CAITDRQGNTEAFF.

This clonotype was observed a handful of times. The J gene is TRBJ1-1, the V gene TRBV9, with no clear D. Germline CDR1 reads SGDLS; CDR2 reads YYNGEE. This CDR3 has 14 amino acids. Trimming stripped 1 base from V and 11 bases from J, with 18 bases between. In DNA, the CDR3 is TGTGCCAGCAGCGTAACCCTTCAGGAGACGGAGGCTTTCTTT. This gives the protein CASSVTLQETEAFF.

This clonotype has only a few counts. The chain employs TRBV7-2 and TRBJ2-3; TRBD2 matches 8 bases. Germline V gene data show CDR1 as SGHTA and CDR2 as FQGNSA. This CDR3 comprises 16 residues. After removal of 1 base from V and 4 bases from J, the junction contained 7 bases not matched to a gene. The CDR3 reads CASSLGAGAQADTQYF. The CDR3 nucleotides are TGTGCCAGCAGCTTAGGAGCGGGAGCCCAAGCAGATACGCAGTATTTT.

This clonotype has a count of ten or more. The chain links TRBV29-1 to TRBJ2-7; a possible D gene is TRBD2 (7 bases). Germline CDR1 and CDR2: SQVTM and ANQGSEA. V lost 4 bases, J lost 7 bases, and 14 bases lay in between. CDR3 size: 12 residues. CDR3 nucleotide sequence: TGCAGCGTTGGGGGCGGGGGCAGAGAGCAGTACTTC. It encodes CSVGGGGREQYF.

This clonotype was seen only a few times. V is TRBV27 and J is TRBJ2-4, with a possible D match to TRBD2 (6 bases). The CDR3 covers 19 residues. Looked up from germline, CDR1 is MNHEY and CDR2 is SMNVEV (reference sequence). The V end was cut by 5 bases, the J end by 0 bases, with 23 bases between. Here the CDR3 reads CASSISPHPGLTAKNIQYF. CDR3 nucleotide sequence: TGTGCCAGCAGTATAAGCCCACATCCGGGACTGACAGCCAAAAACATTCAGTACTTC.

V and J are TRBV10-3 and TRBJ2-1, with D maybe TRBD2 (6 bases). CDR3 length: 16 amino acids. Looked up from germline, CDR1 is ENHRY and CDR2 is SYGVKD. V lost 0 bases, J lost 2 bases, and 11 bases lay in between. The DNA for the CDR3 is TGTGCCATCAGTGAGTCCGGTTGGGGGGCCTACAATGAGCAGTTCTTC. As protein: CAISESGWGAYNEQFF.

V gene TRBV3-1 combines with J gene TRBJ2-7; TRBD2 matches at 8 bases. Trimming removed 1 base from V and 0 bases from J; junction bases left unmatched: 8. This CDR3 comprises 17 residues. CDR1 LGHDT and CDR2 YNNKEL come from the germline V gene (reference sequence). The CDR3 nucleotides read TGTGCCAGCAGCCAAGTGTCGAGCGGGAGTGCCTCCTACGAGCAGTACTTC. Translation gives CASSQVSSGSASYEQYF.

This clonotype was counted only a few times. The J gene is TRBJ2-1, the V gene TRBV5-1; TRBD1 aligns across 7 bases. CDR1 SGHRS and CDR2 YFSETQ come from the germline V gene. V lost 5 bases and J lost 9; bases outside the gene matches: 11. CDR3 size: 14 residues. The CDR3 loop reads CASRPITGAPEQFF. DNA of the CDR3: TGCGCCAGCAGACCTATCACAGGGGCCCCTGAGCAGTTCTTC.

This clonotype has ten or more counts. This CDR3 is CASSQDQFGQVGNTIYF. Written as DNA, the CDR3 is TGCGCCAGCAGCCAAGATCAGTTCGGACAGGTTGGAAACACCATATATTTT. This chain connects TRBV4-3 to TRBJ1-3; 7 nucleotides agree with TRBD1. Germline V CDR1 and CDR2: LGHNA, YSLEER. This CDR3 contains 17 residues. V was clipped by 0 bases and J by 3 bases; unmatched bases: 8.

The CDR3 bases are TGTGCCAGCAGTTACAGCAGGGGTCCCACGCACCACTTT. Amino acids: CASSYSRGPTHHF. V and J are TRBV6-6 and TRBJ1-6, with a possible D match to TRBD1 (6 bases). The CDR3 contains 13 residues. CDR1 and CDR2 (germline): MNHNY, SVGAGI (reference sequence). Trimming took off 2 bases at V and 18 bases at J, with 17 bases between the two ends.

In its sample, this clonotype was seen many times. This chain joins TRBV5-1 and TRBJ1-1; D uncertain. Germline V gene lookup returns CDR1 SGHRS and CDR2 YFSETQ. V lost 0 bases and J lost 5, with 17 bases in between. The CDR3 sequence is 16 residues long. The CDR3 DNA reads as TGCGCCAGCAGCTTGGTCGGTGGCAACCCCCAGACTGAAGCTTTCTTT. Translated, it gives CASSLVGGNPQTEAFF.

This clonotype has a handful of counts. This chain uses TRBV10-3 with TRBJ1-2, with D hard to call. Trimming shortened V by 3 bases and J by 1 base, and 3 bases separated the two germline ends. Germline V lookup: CDR1 ENHRY, CDR2 SYGVKD. CDR3 length: 12 amino acids. CDR3 loop: CAISDSNYGYTF. The CDR3 nucleotides read TGTGCCATCAGTGACAGTAACTATGGCTACACCTTC.

This clonotype was seen only a few times. The chain recombines TRBV7-6 with TRBJ2-1; 8 nucleotides agree with TRBD2. Losses at the gene ends were 5 bases for V and 12 bases for J; bases not matched to a gene: 3. The germline CDR1 and CDR2 sequences are SGHVS and FNYEAQ. The CDR3 runs 11 residues. CDR3 sequence (DNA): TGTGCCAGCAGCCTCGGGGGGGCGCAGTTCTTC. It encodes CASSLGGAQFF.

The chain uses TRBV2 and TRBJ2-5, with D possibly being TRBD1 or TRBD2 (6 bases each). This CDR3 comprises 15 residues. Trimming cost V 7 bases and J 2 bases, with 17 bases left between them. The V gene's germline CDR1 is SNHLY and CDR2 FYNNEI. CDR3 region: CASMAPGAEQETQYF. As DNA, the CDR3 is TGTGCCAGCATGGCCCCGGGGGCAGAGCAAGAGACCCAGTACTTC.

The rearrangement joins TRBV3-1 to TRBJ2-1; TRBD1 matches 8 bases. Germline V gene lookup returns CDR1 LGHDT and CDR2 YNNKEL (reference sequence). V gave up 1 base and J gave up 14 bases; unmatched junction bases: 7. This CDR3 has 13 residues. CDR3 nucleotides: TGTGCCAGCAGCCAAGGAACGGACAGGGTAAAGTTCTTC. It is translated as CASSQGTDRVKFF.

There are a few counts of this clonotype. The rearrangement links TRBV20-1 to TRBJ1-6; D gene unclear. V was clipped by 8 bases and J by 5 bases, with 13 bases between them. Germline CDR1 is DFQATT and CDR2 is SNEGSKA (reference sequence). CDR3 length equals 13 residues. The CDR3 is CSRSGSNNSPLHF. In DNA, the CDR3 is TGCAGTCGGTCGGGGTCTAATAATTCACCCCTCCACTTT.

This clonotype was found many times. The chain joins TRBV20-1 to TRBJ2-7, with 11 positions matching TRBD2. The germline CDR1 and CDR2 sequences are DFQATT and SNEGSKA (reference sequence). The CDR3 has 13 amino acids. V shed 5 bases and J 2 bases; nucleotides not matched to a gene: 2. This chain's CDR3 is CSAGTSGPYEQYF. DNA for the CDR3: TGCAGTGCTGGGACTAGCGGCCCCTACGAGCAGTACTTC.